Following are 4 T cell receptor beta chains from one sample sequenced in a study of Tregs in tolerant kidney transplant recipients. After approximately 6 days with irradiated graft donor PBMCs, CFSE-labeled recipient PBMCs were FACS-sorted. These TCRs are of unknown antigen specificity. The data were produced by immunoSEQ multiplex PCR, yet TCRdb's version contains in-frame clones alone and is incomplete. The specimen's table records around 2,400 clones. Sequences were derived from CD8+ T cells from blood cultured with allogeneic cells, sampled before the transplant. The receptors derive from a human patient who received a combined kidney and bone marrow transplant.

About this clone itself: The sequenced fragment ends 3 residues before the CDR3 boundary, so the rest is inferred from the germline J gene. The chain links TRBV27 to TRBJ1-4; D possibly corresponds to TRBD1 (6 bases). This CDR3 is 15 amino acids long. Looked up from germline, CDR1 is MNHEY and CDR2 is SMNVEV (reference sequence). Between the trimmed V and J ends, which lost 5 bases and 6 bases, there was a span of 16 bases. The part of the CDR3 DNA that was read is TGTGCCAGCAGTCCCCGACAGGATTTATATGAAAAA. Translating it yields CASSPRQDLYEK. The CDR3 as a whole reads CASSPRQDLYEKLFF.

This clone registers medium-sized by frequency. The sequenced fragment ends 3 residues before the CDR3 boundary, so the rest is inferred from the germline J gene. This chain connects TRBV6-2 or TRBV6-3 to TRBJ2-2; the D gene is possibly TRBD2 (7 bases). Trimming stripped 8 bases from V and 5 bases from J, with 18 bases between. The CDR3 runs to 15 residues. CDR1 is MNHEY and CDR2 is SVGEGT in the germline V gene. CDR3 bases read: TGTGCCAGCCACGTAGGGGGGGCGCGAACCGGGGAG. It specifies CASHVGGARTGE. The whole CDR3 protein reads CASHVGGARTGELFF.

Details on this clone: Sequencing ends 3 residues short of the CDR3 end; the germline J gene provides the rest. The gene calls are TRBV6-2 or TRBV6-3 and TRBJ2-1; a possible D gene is TRBD1 (7 bases). V was clipped by 11 bases and J by 4 bases, with 9 bases between them. Germline CDR1 and CDR2: MNHEY and SVGEGT. This CDR3 spans 11 amino acids. CDR3 DNA, as far as it was read: TGTGCCGCAGGGGGGTACAATGAG. This sequence encodes CAAGGYNE. The whole CDR3 protein reads CAAGGYNEQFF.

With regard to this clone: Sequencing ends 3 residues short of the CDR3 end; the germline J gene provides the rest. The chain employs TRBV19 and TRBJ2-2; a weak D match, TRBD1 (6 bases). V lost 5 bases, J lost 7 bases, and 14 bases lay in between. This CDR3 region has 14 residues. CDR1 is LNHDA and CDR2 is SQIVND in the germline V gene (reference sequence). The CDR3 bases that were read are TGTGCCAGTAGTTACACAGGGTTCAACGGGGAG. It specifies CASSYTGFNGE. The full CDR3 protein is CASSYTGFNGELFF.